Sequencing of this T cell receptor beta chain was carried out in a study of neurological immune-mediated disorders. MiXCR was run by TCRdb on the 5' RACE reads, yielding one entry per CDR3 protein. The table shows 25,000 to 35,000 distinct CDR3 sequences, with approximately 6% occurring only once. The J segment lost 11 bases and the V segment lost 4 bases, leaving 5 bases of the junction unmatched. This CDR3 spans 12 amino acids. The germline gives CDR1 LGHDT, CDR2 YNNKEL (reference sequence). This clonotype was found many times. The clonotype comes from a woman aged 50 to 60 in good health. The specimen sequenced was CD4+ T cells from blood. The rearrangement links TRBV3-1 to TRBJ1-1; TRBD1 agrees at 9 bases. The CDR3 loop is CASSPRTGAAFF. In DNA form, the CDR3 reads TGTGCCAGCAGCCCGCGGACAGGGGCGGCTTTCTTT. Complete variable domain (other parts from reference TRBV3-1 and TRBJ1-1): DTAVSQTPKYLVTQMGNDKSIKCEQNLGHDTMYWYKQDSKKFLKIMFSYNNKELIINETVPNRFSPKSPDKAHLNLHINSLELGDSAVYFCASSPRTGAAFFGQGTRLTVV.